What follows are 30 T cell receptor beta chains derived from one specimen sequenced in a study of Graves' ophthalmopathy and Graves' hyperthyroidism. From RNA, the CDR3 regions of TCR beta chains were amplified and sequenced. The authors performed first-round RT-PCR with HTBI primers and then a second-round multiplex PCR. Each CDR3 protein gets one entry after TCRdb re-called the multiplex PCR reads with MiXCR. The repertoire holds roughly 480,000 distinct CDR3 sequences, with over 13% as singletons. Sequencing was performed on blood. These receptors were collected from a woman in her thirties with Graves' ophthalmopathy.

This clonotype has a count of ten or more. The CDR3 loop is CASSQGGLAGGNIQYF. The CDR3 DNA is TGCGCCAGCAGCCAAGGCGGACTAGCGGGAGGAAACATTCAGTACTTC. The chain recombines TRBV4-1 with TRBJ2-4; 14 positions match TRBD2. The CDR3 extends over 16 amino acids. The J segment lost 6 bases and the V segment lost 1 base, leaving 2 bases of the junction unmatched. CDR1 is MGHRA, CDR2 YSYEKL, per germline.

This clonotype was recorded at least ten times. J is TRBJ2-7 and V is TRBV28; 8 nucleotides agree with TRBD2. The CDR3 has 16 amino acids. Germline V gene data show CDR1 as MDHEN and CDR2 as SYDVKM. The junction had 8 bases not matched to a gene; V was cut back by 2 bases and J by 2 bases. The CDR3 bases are TGTGCCAGCAGTTTAGGGTATAGCGGGAAAGCCTACGAGCAGTACTTC. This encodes CASSLGYSGKAYEQYF. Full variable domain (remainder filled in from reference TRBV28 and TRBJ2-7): DVKVTQSSRYLVKRTGEKVFLECVQDMDHENMFWYRQDPGLGLRLIYFSYDVKMKEKGDIPEGYSVSREKKERFSLILESASTNQTSMYLCASSLGYSGKAYEQYFGPGTRLTVT.

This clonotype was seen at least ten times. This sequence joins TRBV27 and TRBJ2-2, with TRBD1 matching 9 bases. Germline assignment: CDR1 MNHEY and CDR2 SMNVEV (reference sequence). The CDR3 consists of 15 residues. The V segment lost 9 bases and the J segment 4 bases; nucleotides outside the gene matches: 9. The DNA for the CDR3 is TGTGCCAGTACCTCGGGACAGGGTCCCACCGGGGAGCTGTTTTTT. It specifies CASTSGQGPTGELFF.

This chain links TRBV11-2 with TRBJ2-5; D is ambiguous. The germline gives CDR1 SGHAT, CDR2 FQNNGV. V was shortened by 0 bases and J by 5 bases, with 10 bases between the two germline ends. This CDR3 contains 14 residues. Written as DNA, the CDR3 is TGTGCCAGCAGCTTAGAGTCTGCCTCGGAGACCCAGTACTTC. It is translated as CASSLESASETQYF.

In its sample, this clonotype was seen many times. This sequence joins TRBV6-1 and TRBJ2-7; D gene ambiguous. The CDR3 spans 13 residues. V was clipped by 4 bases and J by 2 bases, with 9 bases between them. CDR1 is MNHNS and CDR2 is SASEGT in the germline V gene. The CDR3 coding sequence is TGTGCCAGCAGTGGCGCTCCTACCTACGAGCAGTACTTC. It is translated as CASSGAPTYEQYF.

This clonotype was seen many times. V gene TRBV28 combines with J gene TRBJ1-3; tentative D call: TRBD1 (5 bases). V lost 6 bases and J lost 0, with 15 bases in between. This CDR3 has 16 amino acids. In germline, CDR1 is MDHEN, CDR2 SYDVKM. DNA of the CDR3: TGTGCCAGCAGCCCTCCGGGGGGGACCTCTGGAAACACCATATATTTT. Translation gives CASSPPGGTSGNTIYF.

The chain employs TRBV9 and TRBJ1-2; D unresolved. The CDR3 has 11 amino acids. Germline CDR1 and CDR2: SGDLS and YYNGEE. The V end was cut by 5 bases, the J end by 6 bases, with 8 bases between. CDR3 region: CASRQTDGYTF. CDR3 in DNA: TGTGCCAGCAGACAAACAGATGGCTACACCTTC.

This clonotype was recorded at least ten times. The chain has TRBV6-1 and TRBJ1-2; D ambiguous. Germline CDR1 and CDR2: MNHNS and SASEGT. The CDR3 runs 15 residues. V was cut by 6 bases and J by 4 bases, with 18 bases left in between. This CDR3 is CASSKGQATFYGYTF. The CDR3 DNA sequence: TGTGCCAGCAGCAAAGGGCAGGCGACCTTCTATGGCTACACCTTC.

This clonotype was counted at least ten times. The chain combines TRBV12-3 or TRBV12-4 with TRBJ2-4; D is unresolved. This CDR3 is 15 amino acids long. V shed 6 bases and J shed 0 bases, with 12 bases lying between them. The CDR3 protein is CASRSGPSAKNIQYF. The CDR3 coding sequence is TGTGCCAGCAGATCCGGACCCTCAGCCAAAAACATTCAGTACTTC.

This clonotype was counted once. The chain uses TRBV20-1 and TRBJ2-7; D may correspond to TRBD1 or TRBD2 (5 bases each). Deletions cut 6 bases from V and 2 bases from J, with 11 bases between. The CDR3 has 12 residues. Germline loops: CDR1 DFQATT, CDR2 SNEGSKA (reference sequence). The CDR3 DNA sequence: TGCAGTGCCAGGGACGGCACCTACGAGCAGTACTTC. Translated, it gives CSARDGTYEQYF.

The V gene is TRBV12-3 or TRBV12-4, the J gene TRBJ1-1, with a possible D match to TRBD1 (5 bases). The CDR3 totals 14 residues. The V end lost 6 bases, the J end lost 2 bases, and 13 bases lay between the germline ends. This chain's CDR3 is CASRQAGRNTEAFF. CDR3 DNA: TGTGCCAGCAGACAGGCCGGGAGAAACACTGAAGCTTTCTTT.

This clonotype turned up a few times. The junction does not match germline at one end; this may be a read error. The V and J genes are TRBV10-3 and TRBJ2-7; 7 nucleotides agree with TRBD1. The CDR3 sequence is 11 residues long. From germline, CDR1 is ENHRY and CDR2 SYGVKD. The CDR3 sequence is CATLRDSLFHF. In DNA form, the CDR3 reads TGTGCCACCCTCCGGGACAGCCTTTTCCACTTC.

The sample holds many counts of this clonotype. CDR3: CASKLLTDSYEQYF. The CDR3, as DNA: TGTGCCAGCAAGCTTCTGACAGACTCCTACGAGCAGTACTTC. V usage is TRBV6-1 and J usage is TRBJ2-7; tentatively, D is TRBD1 (5 bases). The V end lost 7 bases, the J end lost 0 bases, and 13 bases lay between the germline ends. The CDR3 has 14 amino acids. The germline gives CDR1 MNHNS, CDR2 SASEGT.

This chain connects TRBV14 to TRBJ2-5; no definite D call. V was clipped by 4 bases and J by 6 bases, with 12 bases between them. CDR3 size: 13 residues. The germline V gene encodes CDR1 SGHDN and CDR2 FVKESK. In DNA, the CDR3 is TGTGCCAGCAGCCCCGGCGTTCAAAAGACCCAGTACTTC. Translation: CASSPGVQKTQYF.

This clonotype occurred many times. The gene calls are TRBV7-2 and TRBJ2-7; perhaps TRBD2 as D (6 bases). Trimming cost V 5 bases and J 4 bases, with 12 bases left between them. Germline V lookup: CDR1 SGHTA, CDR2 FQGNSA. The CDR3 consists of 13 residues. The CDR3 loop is CASSSRRGYEQYF. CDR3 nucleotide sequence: TGTGCCAGCAGCAGTCGGAGGGGTTACGAGCAGTACTTC.

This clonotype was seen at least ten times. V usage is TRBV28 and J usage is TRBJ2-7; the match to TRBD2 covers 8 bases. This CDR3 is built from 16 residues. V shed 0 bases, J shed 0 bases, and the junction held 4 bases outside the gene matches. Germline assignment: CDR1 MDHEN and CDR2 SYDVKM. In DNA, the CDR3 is TGTGCCAGCAGTTTATGGGCCAGCGGGAGCTCCTACGAGCAGTACTTC. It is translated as CASSLWASGSSYEQYF.

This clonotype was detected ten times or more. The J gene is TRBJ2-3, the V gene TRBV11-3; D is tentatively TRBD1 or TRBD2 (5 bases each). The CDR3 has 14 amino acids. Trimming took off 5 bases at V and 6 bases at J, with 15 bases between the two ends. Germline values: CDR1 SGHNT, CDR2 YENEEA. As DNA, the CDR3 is TGTGCCAGCAGCCCCGGGACGGCCACCGATACGCAGTATTTT. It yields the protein CASSPGTATDTQYF.

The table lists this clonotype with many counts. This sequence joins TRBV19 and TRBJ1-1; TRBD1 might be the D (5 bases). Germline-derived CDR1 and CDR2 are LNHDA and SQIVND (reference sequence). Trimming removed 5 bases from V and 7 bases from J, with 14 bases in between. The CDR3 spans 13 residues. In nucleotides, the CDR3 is TGTGCCAGTAGTGTTCAGGGTACGGTTGAAGCTTTCTTT. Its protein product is CASSVQGTVEAFF.

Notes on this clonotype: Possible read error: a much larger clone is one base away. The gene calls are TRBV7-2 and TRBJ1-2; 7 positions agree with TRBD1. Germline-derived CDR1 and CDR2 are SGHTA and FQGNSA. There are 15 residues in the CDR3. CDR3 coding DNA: TGTGCCAGCAGCCCGGGACAGCGACTTGGCTATGGCCACACCTTC. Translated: CASSPGQRLGYGHTF. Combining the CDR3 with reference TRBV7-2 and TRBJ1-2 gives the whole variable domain GAGVSQSPSNKVTEKGKDVELRCDPISGHTALYWYRQSLGQGLEFLIYFQGNSAPDKSGLPSDRFSAERTGGSVSTLTIQRTQQEDSAVYLCASSPGQRLGYGHTFGSGTRLTVV.

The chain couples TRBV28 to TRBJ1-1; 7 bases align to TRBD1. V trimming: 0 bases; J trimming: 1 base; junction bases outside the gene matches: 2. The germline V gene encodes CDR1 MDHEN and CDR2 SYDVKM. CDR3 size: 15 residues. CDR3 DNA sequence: TGTGCCAGCAGTTTATGGGGACAGCAGAACACTGAAGCTTTCTTT. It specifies CASSLWGQQNTEAFF.

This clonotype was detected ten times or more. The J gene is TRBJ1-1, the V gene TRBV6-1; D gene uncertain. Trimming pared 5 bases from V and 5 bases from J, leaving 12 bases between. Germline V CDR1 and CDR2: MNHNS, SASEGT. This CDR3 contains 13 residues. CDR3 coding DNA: TGTGCCAGCAGTCCCACCAGGAGGACTGAAGCTTTCTTT. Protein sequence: CASSPTRRTEAFF.

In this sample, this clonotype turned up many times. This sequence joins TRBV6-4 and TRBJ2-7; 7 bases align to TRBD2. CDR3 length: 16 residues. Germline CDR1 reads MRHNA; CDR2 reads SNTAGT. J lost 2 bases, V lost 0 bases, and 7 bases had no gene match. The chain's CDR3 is CASSDSARGRPYEQYF. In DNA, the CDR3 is TGTGCCAGCAGTGACTCGGCGCGGGGGAGACCCTACGAGCAGTACTTC.

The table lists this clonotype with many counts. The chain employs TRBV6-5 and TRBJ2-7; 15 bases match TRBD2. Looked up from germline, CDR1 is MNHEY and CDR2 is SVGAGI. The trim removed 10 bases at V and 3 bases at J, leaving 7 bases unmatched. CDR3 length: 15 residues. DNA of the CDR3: TGTGCCACCCAAGGACTAGCGGGAGGGAACTACGAGCAGTACTTC. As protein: CATQGLAGGNYEQYF.

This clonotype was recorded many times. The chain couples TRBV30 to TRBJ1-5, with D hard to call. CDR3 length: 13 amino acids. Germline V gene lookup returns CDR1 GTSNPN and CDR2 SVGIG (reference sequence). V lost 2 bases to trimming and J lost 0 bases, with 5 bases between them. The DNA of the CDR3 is TGTGCCTGGAGTCCGGATAGCAATCAGCCCCAGCATTTT. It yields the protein CAWSPDSNQPQHF.

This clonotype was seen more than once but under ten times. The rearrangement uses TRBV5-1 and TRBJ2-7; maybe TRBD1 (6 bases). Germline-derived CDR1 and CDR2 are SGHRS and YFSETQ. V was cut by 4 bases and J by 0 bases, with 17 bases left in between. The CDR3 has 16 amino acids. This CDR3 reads CASSMAGAVTSYEQYF. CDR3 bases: TGCGCCAGCAGCATGGCAGGGGCCGTAACCTCCTACGAGCAGTACTTC.

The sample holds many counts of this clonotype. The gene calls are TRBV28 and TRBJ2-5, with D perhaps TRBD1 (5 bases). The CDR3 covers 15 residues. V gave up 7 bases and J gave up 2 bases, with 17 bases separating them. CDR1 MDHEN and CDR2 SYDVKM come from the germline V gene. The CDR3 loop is CASTLGQEMQETQYF. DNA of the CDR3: TGTGCCAGCACCTTGGGGCAGGAGATGCAAGAGACCCAGTACTTC. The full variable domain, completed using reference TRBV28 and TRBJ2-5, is DVKVTQSSRYLVKRTGEKVFLECVQDMDHENMFWYRQDPGLGLRLIYFSYDVKMKEKGDIPEGYSVSREKKERFSLILESASTNQTSMYLCASTLGQEMQETQYFGPGTRLLVL.

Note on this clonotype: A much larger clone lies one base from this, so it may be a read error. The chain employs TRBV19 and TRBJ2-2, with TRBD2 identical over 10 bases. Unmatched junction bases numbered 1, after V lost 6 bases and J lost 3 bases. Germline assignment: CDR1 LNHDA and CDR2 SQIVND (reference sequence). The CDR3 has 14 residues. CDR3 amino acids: CASRGLAYTGELFF. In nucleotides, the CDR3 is TGTGCCAGTAGGGGACTAGCGTACACCGGGGAGCTGTTTTTT.

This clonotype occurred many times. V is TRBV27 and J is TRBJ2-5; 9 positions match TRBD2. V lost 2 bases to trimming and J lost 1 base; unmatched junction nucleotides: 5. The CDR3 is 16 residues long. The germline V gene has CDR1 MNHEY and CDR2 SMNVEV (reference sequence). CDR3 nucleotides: TGTGCCAGCAGTTTAATCCTAGCGGGGTCCCAAGAGACCCAGTACTTC. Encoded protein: CASSLILAGSQETQYF.

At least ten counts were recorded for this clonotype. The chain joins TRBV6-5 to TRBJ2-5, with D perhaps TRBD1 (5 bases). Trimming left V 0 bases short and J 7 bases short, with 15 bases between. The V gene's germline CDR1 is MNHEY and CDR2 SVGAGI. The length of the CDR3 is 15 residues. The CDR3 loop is CASSYSISGPGTQYF. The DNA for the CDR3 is TGTGCCAGCAGTTACTCGATTTCAGGGCCCGGGACCCAGTACTTC.

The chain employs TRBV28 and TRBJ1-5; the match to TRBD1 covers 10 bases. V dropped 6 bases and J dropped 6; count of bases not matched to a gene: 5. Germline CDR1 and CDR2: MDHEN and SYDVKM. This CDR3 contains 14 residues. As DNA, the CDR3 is TGTGCCAGCAGCACCGGGACAGGGGCTCAGCCCCAGCATTTT. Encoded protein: CASSTGTGAQPQHF.